The clone carrying this T cell receptor (beta chain) occurred a few times. Profiling relied on immunoSEQ multiplex PCR, and the TCRdb table lists in-frame clones only, not all of them. The top ten hold 3.5% to 4% of the sample, which has 7,700 or so clones, roughly 33% seen once. The CDR3 is made up of 17 amino acids. Germline assignment: CDR1 SGHKS and CDR2 YYEKEE (reference sequence). The V gene end was trimmed by 3 bases and the J gene end by 2 bases; junction bases not matched to a gene: 6. This entry comes from a study of graft-versus-host responses after intestinal transplantation. Sequences were derived from alloreactive CD4+ T cells from a mixed lymphocyte reaction culture, sampled before transplantation. Subset defined: CFSE-low proliferating T cells sorted from approximately 6-day pre-transplant mixed lymphocyte reaction (GvH or HvG direction). The receptor was isolated from a human patient who was an organ donor for intestinal transplantation. This chain joins TRBV5-5 and TRBJ2-3; 13 bases match TRBD2. CDR3 coding DNA: TGTGCCAGCAGCTGGCAAGGGACTAGCGGGAACACAGATACGCAGTATTTT. The encoded protein is CASSWQGTSGNTDTQYF.